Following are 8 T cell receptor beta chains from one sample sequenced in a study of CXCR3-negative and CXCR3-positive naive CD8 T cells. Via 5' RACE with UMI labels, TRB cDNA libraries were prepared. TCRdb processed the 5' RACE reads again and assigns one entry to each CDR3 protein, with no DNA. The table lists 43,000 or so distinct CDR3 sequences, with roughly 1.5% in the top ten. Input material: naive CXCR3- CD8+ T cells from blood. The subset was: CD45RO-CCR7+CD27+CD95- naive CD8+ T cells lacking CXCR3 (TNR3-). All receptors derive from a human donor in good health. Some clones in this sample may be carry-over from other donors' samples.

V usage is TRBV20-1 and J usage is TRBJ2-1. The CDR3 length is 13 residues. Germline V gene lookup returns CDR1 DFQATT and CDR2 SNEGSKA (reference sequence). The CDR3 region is CSARILDADEQFF.

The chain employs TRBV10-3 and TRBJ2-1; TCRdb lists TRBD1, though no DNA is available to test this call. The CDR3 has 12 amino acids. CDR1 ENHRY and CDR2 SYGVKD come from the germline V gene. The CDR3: CAISGGANEQFF.

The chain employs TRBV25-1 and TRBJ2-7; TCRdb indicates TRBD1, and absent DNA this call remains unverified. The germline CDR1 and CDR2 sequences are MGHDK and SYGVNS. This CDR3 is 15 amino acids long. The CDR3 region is CASSGPGSRRYEQYF.

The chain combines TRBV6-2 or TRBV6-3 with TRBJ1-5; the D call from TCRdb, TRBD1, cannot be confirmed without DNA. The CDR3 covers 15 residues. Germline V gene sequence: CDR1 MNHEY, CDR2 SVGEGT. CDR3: CASCSRQGLDQPQHF.

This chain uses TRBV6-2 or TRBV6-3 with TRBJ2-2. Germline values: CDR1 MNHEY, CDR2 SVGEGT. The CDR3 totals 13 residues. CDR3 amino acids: CASSYIGAGELFF.

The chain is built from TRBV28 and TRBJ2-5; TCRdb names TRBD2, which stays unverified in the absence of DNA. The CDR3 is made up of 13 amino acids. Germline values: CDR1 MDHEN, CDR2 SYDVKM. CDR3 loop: CASSLRGLETQYF.

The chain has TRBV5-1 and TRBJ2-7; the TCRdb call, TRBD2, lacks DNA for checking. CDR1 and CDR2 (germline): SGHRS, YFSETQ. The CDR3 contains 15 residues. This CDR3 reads CASSLLAGEIYEQYF.

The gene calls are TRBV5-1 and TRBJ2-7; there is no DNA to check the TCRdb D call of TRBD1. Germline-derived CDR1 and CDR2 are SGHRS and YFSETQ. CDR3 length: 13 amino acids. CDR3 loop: CASSQLPGYEQYF. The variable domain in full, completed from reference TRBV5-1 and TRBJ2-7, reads KAGVTQTPRYLIKTRGQQVTLSCSPISGHRSVSWYQQTPGQGLQFLFEYFSETQRNKGNFPGRFSGRQFSNSRSEMNVSTLELGDSALYLCASSQLPGYEQYFGPGTRLTVT.